These 16 T cell receptor beta chains originate from one sample sequenced in a study of beta chain features in type 1 diabetes. Broader study findings: Type 1 diabetes patients had moderately but significantly shorter TCRB CDR3s in all four CD4+ subsets.

The study reverse transcribed the entire isolated RNA, so it sequenced expressed TCRB transcripts. Only in-frame clones appear in the TCRdb table, and some are missing; sequencing was by immunoSEQ multiplex PCR. The data hold tens of thousands of clones, with 66% observed a single time. Their target antigens are unknown. Sequenced: Tregs from blood. All receptors derive from a woman between 18 and 29 years old with type 1 diabetes.

This clone turned up a few times. This chain connects TRBV4-3 to TRBJ2-3, with 12 bases fitting TRBD2. CDR3 size: 15 residues. The V segment lost 10 bases and the J segment 4 bases; nucleotides outside the gene matches: 9. Germline lookup yields CDR1 LGHNA and CDR2 YSLEER. CDR3 in amino acids: CATSLTSGGSDTQYF. CDR3 sequence (DNA): TGCGCCACCTCCCTTACTAGCGGGGGGTCAGATACGCAGTATTTT.

The V and J genes are TRBV4-3 and TRBJ2-2, with 11 bases lining up with TRBD2. V shed 4 bases and J 0 bases; nucleotides not matched to a gene: 10. The CDR3 totals 19 residues. Germline V gene sequence: CDR1 LGHNA, CDR2 YSLEER. The DNA for the CDR3 is TGCGCCAGCAGCCGTAGCCCCTTACTAGCGGGGGCGAACACCGGGGAGCTGTTTTTT. It yields the protein CASSRSPLLAGANTGELFF.

V and J are TRBV7-2 and TRBJ2-7, with 10 bases aligning to TRBD2. From germline, CDR1 is SGHTA and CDR2 FQGNSA. The CDR3 length is 15 residues. V lost 6 bases, J lost 0 bases, and 5 bases stayed unmatched. In nucleotides, the CDR3 is TGTGCCAGCAGTAGCGGGACTAGCGTCTCCTACGAGCAGTACTTC. As protein: CASSSGTSVSYEQYF. Full variable domain (remainder filled in from reference TRBV7-2 and TRBJ2-7): GAGVSQSPSNKVTEKGKDVELRCDPISGHTALYWYRQSLGQGLEFLIYFQGNSAPDKSGLPSDRFSAERTGGSVSTLTIQRTQQEDSAVYLCASSSGTSVSYEQYFGPGTRLTVT.

The V gene is TRBV4-3, the J gene TRBJ2-3; D is uncertain. Germline V lookup: CDR1 LGHNA, CDR2 YSLEER. The CDR3 runs 13 residues. V dropped 0 bases and J dropped 6 bases, with 7 bases sitting between them. The CDR3 is CASSQEQWDTQYF. CDR3 in DNA: TGCGCCAGCAGCCAAGAGCAGTGGGATACGCAGTATTTT.

The chain joins TRBV7-3 to TRBJ2-3; TRBD2 matches at 9 bases. CDR3 size: 16 residues. Unmatched junction bases numbered 6, after V lost 1 base and J lost 4 bases. Germline-derived CDR1 and CDR2 are SGHTA and FQGTGA. The CDR3 region has the DNA TGTGCCAGCAGCTTAATTGGGGGCGGGGGGGCAGATACGCAGTATTTT. Encoded protein: CASSLIGGGGADTQYF.

The chain uses TRBV15 and TRBJ2-3; D unresolved. Trimming took off 6 bases at V and 6 bases at J, with 13 bases between the two ends. The V gene's germline CDR1 is LNHNV and CDR2 YYDKDF (reference sequence). There are 13 residues in the CDR3. The CDR3 spells CATRSPPTDTQYF. For the CDR3, the DNA is TGTGCCACCAGGAGTCCCCCAACCGATACGCAGTATTTT.

V usage is TRBV5-4 and J usage is TRBJ1-1; D remains unclear. CDR1 and CDR2 (germline): SGHNT, YYREEE (reference sequence). This CDR3 comprises 14 residues. With 4 bases removed from V and 0 bases from J, the gap between germline ends came to 10 bases. This CDR3 reads CASSLPGMNTEAFF. DNA for the CDR3: TGTGCCAGCAGCCTACCGGGGATGAACACTGAAGCTTTCTTT.

The chain carries TRBV5-1 and TRBJ2-2, with D perhaps TRBD2 (6 bases). The V end lost 0 bases, the J end lost 5 bases, and 8 bases lay between the germline ends. Per the germline V gene, CDR1 is SGHRS and CDR2 is YFSETQ. The CDR3 runs to 14 residues. The CDR3, as DNA: TGCGCCAGCAGCTTGGAGGGAGGAACCGGGGAGCTGTTTTTT. This gives the protein CASSLEGGTGELFF.

The V and J genes are TRBV29-1 and TRBJ2-1; TRBD1 agrees at 7 bases. CDR3 length: 13 residues. The germline V gene encodes CDR1 SQVTM and CDR2 ANQGSEA. The ends lost 8 bases at V and 6 bases at J; junction bases unmatched: 10. The CDR3 is CSSLRDSFNEQFF. The CDR3 nucleotides read TGCAGCTCGTTGAGGGACAGTTTCAATGAGCAGTTCTTC.

The chain joins TRBV18 to TRBJ2-1, with D maybe TRBD1 (6 bases). The CDR3 is 14 amino acids. The V end lost 4 bases, the J end lost 4 bases, and 11 bases lay between the germline ends. CDR1 KGHSH and CDR2 LQKENI come from the germline V gene. CDR3 in amino acids: CASSLWTDYNEQFF. The CDR3 bases are TGTGCCAGCTCACTCTGGACAGATTACAATGAGCAGTTCTTC.

This clone has more than one count but fewer than ten. The rearrangement links TRBV6-5 to TRBJ2-7; perhaps TRBD2 as D (6 bases). CDR1 and CDR2 from the germline V gene are MNHEY and SVGAGI. V was cut by 4 bases and J by 7 bases, with 17 bases left in between. This CDR3 has 14 amino acids. The CDR3 DNA reads as TGTGCCAGCAGTTGGGTCGGGGGTCGGGGGGAGCAGTACTTC. Translated, it gives CASSWVGGRGEQYF.

V and J are TRBV9 and TRBJ2-5; 7 bases agree with TRBD1. Unmatched junction bases numbered 3, after V lost 3 bases and J lost 4 bases. The CDR3 extends over 13 amino acids. Germline V lookup: CDR1 SGDLS, CDR2 YYNGEE. The CDR3 DNA reads TGTGCCAGCAGCGGAACAGGGGTAGAGACCCAGTACTTC. As protein: CASSGTGVETQYF.

CDR3 DNA sequence: TGCGCCAGCAGCCATTCGCCGGGACAGGGAGGAAACGAGCAGTACTTC. Amino acid sequence: CASSHSPGQGGNEQYF. The chain links TRBV4-1 to TRBJ2-7, with 9 bases identical to TRBD1. The J segment lost 5 bases and the V segment lost 3 bases, leaving 11 bases of the junction unmatched. CDR1 is MGHRA, CDR2 YSYEKL, per germline. This CDR3 spans 16 amino acids.

There are a few counts of this clone. The chain joins TRBV7-2 to TRBJ2-6, with TRBD2 matching 8 bases. The germline V gene has CDR1 SGHTA and CDR2 FQGNSA. CDR3 length: 18 residues. V trimming: 1 base; J trimming: 0 bases; junction bases outside the gene matches: 5. The CDR3 nucleotides are TGTGCCAGCAGCTTAGTGGCGGGGGGCCTCTCTGGGGCCAACGTCCTGACTTTC. Residues: CASSLVAGGLSGANVLTF.

The chain has TRBV27 and TRBJ2-2; 9 bases agree with TRBD1. V shed 0 bases, J shed 5 bases, and the junction held 1 base outside the gene matches. The germline CDR1 and CDR2 sequences are MNHEY and SMNVEV (reference sequence). CDR3 length: 15 amino acids. This CDR3 is CASSLSQGATGELFF. The CDR3 DNA sequence: TGTGCCAGCAGTTTATCACAGGGGGCGACCGGGGAGCTGTTTTTT.

The genes are TRBV19 and TRBJ2-4; 7 nucleotides align to TRBD2. From germline, CDR1 is LNHDA and CDR2 SQIVND (reference sequence). V was pared by 7 bases and J by 9 bases, with 9 bases of the junction left unmatched. The length of the CDR3 is 13 residues. CDR3 protein: CASTVTGRGIQYF. Here the CDR3 DNA reads TGTGCCAGTACCGTGACGGGGAGGGGCATTCAGTACTTC.